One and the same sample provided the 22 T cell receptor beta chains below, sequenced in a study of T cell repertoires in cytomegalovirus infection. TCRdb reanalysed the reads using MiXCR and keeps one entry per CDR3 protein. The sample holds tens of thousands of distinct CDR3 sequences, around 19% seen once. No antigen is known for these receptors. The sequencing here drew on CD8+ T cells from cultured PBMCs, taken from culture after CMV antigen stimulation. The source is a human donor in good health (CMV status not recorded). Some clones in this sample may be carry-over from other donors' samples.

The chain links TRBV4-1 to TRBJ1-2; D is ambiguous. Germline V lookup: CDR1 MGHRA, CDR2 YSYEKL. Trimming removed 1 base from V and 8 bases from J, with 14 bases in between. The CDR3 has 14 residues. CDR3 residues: CASSQVVEGSGYTF. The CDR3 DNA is TGCGCCAGCAGCCAAGTGGTGGAGGGTAGCGGCTACACCTTC.

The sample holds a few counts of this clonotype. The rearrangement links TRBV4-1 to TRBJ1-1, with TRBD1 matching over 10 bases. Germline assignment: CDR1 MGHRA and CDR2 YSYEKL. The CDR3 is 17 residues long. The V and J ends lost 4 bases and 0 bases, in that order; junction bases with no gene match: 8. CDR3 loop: CASSRPGQGFLNTEAFF. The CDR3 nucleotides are TGCGCCAGCAGCCGCCCGGGACAGGGGTTTTTGAACACTGAAGCTTTCTTT.

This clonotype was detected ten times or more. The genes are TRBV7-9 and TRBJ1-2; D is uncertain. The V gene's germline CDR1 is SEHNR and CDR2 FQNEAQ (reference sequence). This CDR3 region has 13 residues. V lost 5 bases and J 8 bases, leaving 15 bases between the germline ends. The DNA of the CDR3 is TGTGCCAGCAGCGGCAACTTAGGGTGGGGCTACACCTTC. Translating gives CASSGNLGWGYTF.

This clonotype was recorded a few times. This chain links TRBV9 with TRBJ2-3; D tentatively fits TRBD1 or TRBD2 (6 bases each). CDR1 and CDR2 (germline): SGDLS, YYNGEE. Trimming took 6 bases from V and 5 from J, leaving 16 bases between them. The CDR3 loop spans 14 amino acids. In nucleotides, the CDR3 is TGTGCCAGCAACGGGGGCGCTTTATTAGATACGCAGTATTTT. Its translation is CASNGGALLDTQYF.

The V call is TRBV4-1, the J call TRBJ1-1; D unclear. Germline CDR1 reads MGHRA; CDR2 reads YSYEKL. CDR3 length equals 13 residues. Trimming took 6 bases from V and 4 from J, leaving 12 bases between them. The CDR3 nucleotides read TGCGCCAGCAGGGTCAGTCGAAGCACTGAAGCTTTCTTT. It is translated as CASRVSRSTEAFF.

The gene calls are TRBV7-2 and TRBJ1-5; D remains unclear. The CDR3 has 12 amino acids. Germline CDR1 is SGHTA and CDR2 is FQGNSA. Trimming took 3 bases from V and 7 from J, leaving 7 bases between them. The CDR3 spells CASSFGGQPQHF. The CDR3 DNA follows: TGTGCCAGCAGCTTCGGAGGCCAGCCCCAGCATTTT.

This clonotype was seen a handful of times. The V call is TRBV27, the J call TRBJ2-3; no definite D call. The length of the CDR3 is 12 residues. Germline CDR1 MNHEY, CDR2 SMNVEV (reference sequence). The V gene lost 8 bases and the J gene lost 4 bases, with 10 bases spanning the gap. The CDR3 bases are TGTGCCAGCTCCTATCGGGCAGATACGCAGTATTTT. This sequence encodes CASSYRADTQYF.

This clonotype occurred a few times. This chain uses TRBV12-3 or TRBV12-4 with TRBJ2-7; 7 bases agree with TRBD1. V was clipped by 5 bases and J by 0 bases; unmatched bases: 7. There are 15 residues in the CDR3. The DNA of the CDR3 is TGTGCCAGCAGTCTCGGGACAGCCTTCTCCTACGAGCAGTACTTC. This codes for CASSLGTAFSYEQYF.

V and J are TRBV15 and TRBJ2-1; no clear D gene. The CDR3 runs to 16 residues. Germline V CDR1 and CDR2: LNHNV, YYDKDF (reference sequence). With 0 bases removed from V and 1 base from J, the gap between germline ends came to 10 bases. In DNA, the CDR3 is TGTGCCACCAGCAGAGATCTTGGGGAATCCTACAATGAGCAGTTCTTC. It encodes CATSRDLGESYNEQFF.

The CDR3 sequence is CASSLQGQGARGYTF. As DNA, the CDR3 is TGCGCCAGCAGCCTACAGGGACAGGGGGCGAGGGGCTACACCTTC. The chain links TRBV4-1 to TRBJ1-2; 12 bases agree with TRBD1. This CDR3 spans 15 amino acids. After removal of 4 bases from V and 8 bases from J, the junction contained 8 bases not matched to a gene. The germline gives CDR1 MGHRA, CDR2 YSYEKL.

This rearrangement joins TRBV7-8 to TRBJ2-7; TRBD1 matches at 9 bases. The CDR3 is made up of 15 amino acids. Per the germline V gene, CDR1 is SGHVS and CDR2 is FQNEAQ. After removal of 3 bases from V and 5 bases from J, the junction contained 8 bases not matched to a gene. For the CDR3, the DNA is TGTGCCAGCAGCTTCCCGGGACAGGGTGTTAACGAGCAGTACTTC. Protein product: CASSFPGQGVNEQYF.

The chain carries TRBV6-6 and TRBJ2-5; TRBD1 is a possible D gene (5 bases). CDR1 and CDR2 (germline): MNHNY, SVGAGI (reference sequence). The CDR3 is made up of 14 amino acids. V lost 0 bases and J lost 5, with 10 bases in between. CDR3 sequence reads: CASSYSRGVETQYF. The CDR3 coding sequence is TGTGCCAGCAGTTACTCAAGGGGCGTTGAGACCCAGTACTTC.

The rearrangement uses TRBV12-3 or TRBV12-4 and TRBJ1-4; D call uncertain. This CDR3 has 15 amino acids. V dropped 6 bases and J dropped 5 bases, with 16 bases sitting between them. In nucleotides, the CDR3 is TGTGCCAGCAGCCGTATTGGGTACGTCAATGAAAAACTGTTTTTT. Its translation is CASSRIGYVNEKLFF.

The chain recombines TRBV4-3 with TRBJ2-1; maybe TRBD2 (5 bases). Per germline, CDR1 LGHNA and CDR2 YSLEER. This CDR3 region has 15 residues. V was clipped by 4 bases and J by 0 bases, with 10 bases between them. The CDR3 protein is CASSRTGSSYNEQFF. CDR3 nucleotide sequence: TGCGCCAGCAGCCGAACGGGGAGCTCCTACAATGAGCAGTTCTTC.

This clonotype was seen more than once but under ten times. This CDR3 reads CASSQTRGWTNEKLFF. In DNA form, the CDR3 reads TGTGCCAGCAGCCAAACCAGGGGTTGGACTAATGAAAAACTGTTTTTT. This sequence joins TRBV11-2 and TRBJ1-4; D may be TRBD1 (6 bases). The germline CDR1 and CDR2 sequences are SGHAT and FQNNGV. The V and J ends lost 5 bases and 2 bases respectively, with 15 bases between them. The CDR3 is made up of 16 amino acids. The whole variable domain, filled in from reference TRBV11-2 and TRBJ1-4, reads EAGVAQSPRYKIIEKRQSVAFWCNPISGHATLYWYQQILGQGPKLLIQFQNNGVVDDSQLPKDRFSAERLKGVDSTLKIQPAKLEDSAVYLCASSQTRGWTNEKLFFGSGTQLSVL.

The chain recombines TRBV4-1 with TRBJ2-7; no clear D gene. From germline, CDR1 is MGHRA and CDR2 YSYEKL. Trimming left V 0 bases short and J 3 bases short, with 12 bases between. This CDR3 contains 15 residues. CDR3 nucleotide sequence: TGCGCCAGCAGCCAAGAAGGAATACTCTACTACGAGCAGTACTTC. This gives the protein CASSQEGILYYEQYF.

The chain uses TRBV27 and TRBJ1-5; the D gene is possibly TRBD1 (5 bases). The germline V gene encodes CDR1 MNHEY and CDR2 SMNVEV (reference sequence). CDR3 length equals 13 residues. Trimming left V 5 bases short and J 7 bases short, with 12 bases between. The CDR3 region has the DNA TGTGCCAGCAGTCGAGCTCGGGGGCAGCCCCAGCATTTT. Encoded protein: CASSRARGQPQHF.

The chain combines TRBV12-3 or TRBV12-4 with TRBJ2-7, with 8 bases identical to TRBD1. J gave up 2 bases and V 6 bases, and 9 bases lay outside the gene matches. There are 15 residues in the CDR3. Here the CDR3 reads CASSRRQGSTYEQYF. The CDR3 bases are TGTGCCAGCAGCAGGAGACAGGGGTCGACCTACGAGCAGTACTTC.

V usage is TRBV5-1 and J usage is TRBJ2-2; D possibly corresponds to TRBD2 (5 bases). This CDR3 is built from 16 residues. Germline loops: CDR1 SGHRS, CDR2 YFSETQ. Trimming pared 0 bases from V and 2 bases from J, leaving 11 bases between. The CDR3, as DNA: TGCGCCAGCAGCTTGGGGCCGGACTCTAACACCGGGGAGCTGTTTTTT. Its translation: CASSLGPDSNTGELFF.

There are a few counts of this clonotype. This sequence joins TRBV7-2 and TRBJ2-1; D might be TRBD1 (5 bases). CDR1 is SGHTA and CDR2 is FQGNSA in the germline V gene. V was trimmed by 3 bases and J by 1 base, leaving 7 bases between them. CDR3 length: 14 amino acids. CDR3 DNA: TGTGCCAGCAGCTTCCCAGGGTCCTACAATGAGCAGTTCTTC. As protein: CASSFPGSYNEQFF.

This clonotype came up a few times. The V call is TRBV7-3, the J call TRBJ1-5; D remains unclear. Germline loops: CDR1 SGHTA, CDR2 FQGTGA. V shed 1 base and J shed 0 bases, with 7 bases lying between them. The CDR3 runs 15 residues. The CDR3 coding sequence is TGTGCCAGCAGCTTAAACTCAGATAGCAATCAGCCCCAGCATTTT. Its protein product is CASSLNSDSNQPQHF.

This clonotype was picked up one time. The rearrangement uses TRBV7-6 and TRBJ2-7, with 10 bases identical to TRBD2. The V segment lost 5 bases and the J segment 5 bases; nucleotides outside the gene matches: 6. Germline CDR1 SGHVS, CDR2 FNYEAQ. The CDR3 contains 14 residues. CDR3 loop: CASSRAGGAHEQYF. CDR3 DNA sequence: TGTGCCAGCAGCAGAGCGGGGGGGGCCCACGAGCAGTACTTC.